This TCR beta chain originates from a study of OX40 agonist ivuxolimab in advanced cancers. CDR1 is SGHTS and CDR2 is YDEGEE in the germline V gene. V was pared by 4 bases and J by 8 bases, with 18 bases between. The CDR3 totals 14 residues. The study sampled blood at baseline, cycle 4 day 1, and cycle 7 day 1. The assay was immunoSEQ multiplex PCR, and TCRdb's table has in-frame clones only and misses some. The sample lists 40,000 to 45,000 clones, around 87% occurring once. This TCR came from an adult with an advanced solid tumor such as melanoma, head and neck, liver or kidney cancer. This chain links TRBV5-8 with TRBJ1-2; D remains unclear. Sequenced here: CD4+ or CD8+ T cells sorted from blood, sampled in a trial of the OX40 agonist ivuxolimab. The CDR3 DNA sequence: TGTGCCAGCAGCCCCCGACACCGTTCCCCGGGCTACACCTTC. Amino acids: CASSPRHRSPGYTF.